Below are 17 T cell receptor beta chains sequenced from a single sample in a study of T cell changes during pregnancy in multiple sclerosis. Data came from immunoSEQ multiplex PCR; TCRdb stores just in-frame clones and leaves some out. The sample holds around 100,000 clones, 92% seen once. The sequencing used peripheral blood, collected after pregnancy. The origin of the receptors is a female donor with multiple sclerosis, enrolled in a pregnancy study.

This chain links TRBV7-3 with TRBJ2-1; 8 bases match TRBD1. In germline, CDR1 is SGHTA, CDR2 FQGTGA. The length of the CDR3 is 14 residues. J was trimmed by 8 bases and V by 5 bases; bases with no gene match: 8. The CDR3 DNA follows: TGTGCCAGCAGCCTACAGGGGGGCCCCGATGAGCAGTTCTTC. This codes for CASSLQGGPDEQFF.

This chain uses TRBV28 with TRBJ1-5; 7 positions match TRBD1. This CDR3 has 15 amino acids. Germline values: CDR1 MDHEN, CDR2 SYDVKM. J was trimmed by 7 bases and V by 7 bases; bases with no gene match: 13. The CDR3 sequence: CASTKGGRVRQPQHF. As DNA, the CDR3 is TGTGCCAGCACCAAAGGGGGCAGGGTCAGGCAGCCCCAGCATTTT.

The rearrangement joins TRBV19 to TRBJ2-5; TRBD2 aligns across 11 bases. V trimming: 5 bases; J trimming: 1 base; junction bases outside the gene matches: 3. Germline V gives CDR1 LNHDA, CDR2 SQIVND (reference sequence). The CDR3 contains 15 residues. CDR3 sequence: CASSHLAGGQETQYF. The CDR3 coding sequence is TGTGCCAGTAGTCATCTAGCGGGGGGCCAAGAGACCCAGTACTTC. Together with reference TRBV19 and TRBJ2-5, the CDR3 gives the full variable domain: DGGITQSPKYLFRKEGQNVTLSCEQNLNHDAMYWYRQDPGQGLRLIYYSQIVNDFQKGDIAEGYSVSREKKESFPLTVTSAQKNPTAFYLCASSHLAGGQETQYFGPGTRLLVL.

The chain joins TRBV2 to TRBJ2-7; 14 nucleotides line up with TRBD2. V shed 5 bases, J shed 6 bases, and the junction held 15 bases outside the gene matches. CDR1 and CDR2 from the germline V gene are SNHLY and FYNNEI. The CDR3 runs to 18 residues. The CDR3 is CASSRDRTGGLAGVEQYF. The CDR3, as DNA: TGTGCCAGCAGTCGTGACAGGACTGGGGGACTAGCGGGAGTCGAGCAGTACTTC.

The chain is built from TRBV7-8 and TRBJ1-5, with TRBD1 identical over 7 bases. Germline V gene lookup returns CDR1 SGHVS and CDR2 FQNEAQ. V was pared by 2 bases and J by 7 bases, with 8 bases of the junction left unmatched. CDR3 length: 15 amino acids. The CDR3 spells CASSLYRGGGQPQHF. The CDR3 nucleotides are TGTGCCAGCAGCTTATATCGAGGGGGCGGCCAGCCCCAGCATTTT.

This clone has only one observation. The CDR3 protein is CASSISHMMRGLRNEAFF. Here the CDR3 DNA reads TGTGCCAGTAGTATTAGTCATATGATGAGGGGGCTTCGAAACGAAGCTTTCTTT. V is TRBV19 and J is TRBJ1-1; TRBD1 matches 7 bases. The CDR3 is 18 amino acids. CDR1 is LNHDA and CDR2 is SQIVND in the germline V gene (reference sequence). Unmatched junction bases numbered 21, after V lost 3 bases and J lost 8 bases.

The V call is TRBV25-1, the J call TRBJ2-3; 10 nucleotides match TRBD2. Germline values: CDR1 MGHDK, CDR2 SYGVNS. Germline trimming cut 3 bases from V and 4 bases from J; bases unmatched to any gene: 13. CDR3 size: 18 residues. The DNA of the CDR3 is TGTGCCAGCAGTGACTCGGGGGGAGCGGGAGGGACATCAGATACGCAGTATTTT. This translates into CASSDSGGAGGTSDTQYF.

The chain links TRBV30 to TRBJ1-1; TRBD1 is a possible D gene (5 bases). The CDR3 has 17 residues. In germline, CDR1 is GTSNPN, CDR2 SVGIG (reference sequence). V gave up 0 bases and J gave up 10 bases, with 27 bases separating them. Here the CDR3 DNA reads TGTGCCTGGAGTGTCGGACTTACGGGGGGACGGGTTTTTGGAGCTTTCTTT. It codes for CAWSVGLTGGRVFGAFF.

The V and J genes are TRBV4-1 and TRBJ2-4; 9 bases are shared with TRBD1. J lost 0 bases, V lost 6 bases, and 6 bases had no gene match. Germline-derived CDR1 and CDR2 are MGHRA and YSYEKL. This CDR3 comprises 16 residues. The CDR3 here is CASSYTDRGAKNIQYF. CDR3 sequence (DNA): TGCGCCAGCAGTTATACGGACAGGGGAGCCAAAAACATTCAGTACTTC.

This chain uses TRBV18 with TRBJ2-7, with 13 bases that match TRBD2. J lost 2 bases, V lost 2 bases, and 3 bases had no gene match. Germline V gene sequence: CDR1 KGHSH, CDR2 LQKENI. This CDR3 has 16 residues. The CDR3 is CASSPTGLAGAYEQYF. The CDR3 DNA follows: TGTGCCAGCTCACCAACAGGACTAGCGGGGGCCTACGAGCAGTACTTC. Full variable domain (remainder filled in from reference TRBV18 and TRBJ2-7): NAGVMQNPRHLVRRRGQEARLRCSPMKGHSHVYWYRQLPEEGLKFMVYLQKENIIDESGMPKERFSAEFPKEGPSILRIQQVVRGDSAAYFCASSPTGLAGAYEQYFGPGTRLTVT.

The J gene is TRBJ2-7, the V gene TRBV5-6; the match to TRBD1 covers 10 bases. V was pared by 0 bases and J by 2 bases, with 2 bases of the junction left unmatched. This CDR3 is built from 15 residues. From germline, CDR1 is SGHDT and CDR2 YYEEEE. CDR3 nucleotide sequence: TGTGCCAGCAGCTTGGGGGGGACAGGGGCCTACGAGCAGTACTTC. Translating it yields CASSLGGTGAYEQYF.

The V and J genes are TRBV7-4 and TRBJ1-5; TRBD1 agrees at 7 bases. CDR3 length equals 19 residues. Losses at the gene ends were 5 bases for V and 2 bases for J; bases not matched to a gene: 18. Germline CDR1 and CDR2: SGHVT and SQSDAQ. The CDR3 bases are TGTGCCAGCAGCCACGGCTTCGTCGGCGCAGGGGGTGGCAATCAGCCCCAGCATTTT. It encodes CASSHGFVGAGGGNQPQHF.

The CDR3: CASSPWGQGSSHGYTF. The DNA of the CDR3 is TGTGCCAGCAGCCCCTGGGGACAGGGATCTTCGCATGGCTACACCTTC. The chain combines TRBV9 with TRBJ1-2; TRBD1 matches at 9 bases. Germline trimming cut 4 bases from V and 6 bases from J; bases unmatched to any gene: 13. The germline gives CDR1 SGDLS, CDR2 YYNGEE. The CDR3 is 16 amino acids.

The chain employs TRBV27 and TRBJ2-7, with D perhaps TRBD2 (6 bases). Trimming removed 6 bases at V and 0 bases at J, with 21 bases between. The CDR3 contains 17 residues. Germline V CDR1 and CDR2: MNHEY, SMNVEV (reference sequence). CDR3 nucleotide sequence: TGTGCCAGCAGCCCCAAGGGGACTGTTGTTAGCTCCTACGAGCAGTACTTC. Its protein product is CASSPKGTVVSSYEQYF.

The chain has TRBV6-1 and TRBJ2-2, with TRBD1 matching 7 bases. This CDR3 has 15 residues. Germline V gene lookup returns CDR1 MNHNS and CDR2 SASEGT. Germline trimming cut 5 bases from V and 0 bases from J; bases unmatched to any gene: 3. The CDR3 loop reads CASSRQGTNTGELFF. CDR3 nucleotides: TGTGCCAGCAGTCGACAGGGAACGAACACCGGGGAGCTGTTTTTT.

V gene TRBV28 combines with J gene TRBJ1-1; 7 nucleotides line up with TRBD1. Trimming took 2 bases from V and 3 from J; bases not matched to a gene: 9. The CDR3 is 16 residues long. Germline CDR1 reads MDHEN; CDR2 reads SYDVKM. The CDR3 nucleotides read TGTGCCAGCAGTTTACTGGGGAGACAGGGCTACACTGAAGCTTTCTTT. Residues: CASSLLGRQGYTEAFF. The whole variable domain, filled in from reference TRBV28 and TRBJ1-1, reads DVKVTQSSRYLVKRTGEKVFLECVQDMDHENMFWYRQDPGLGLRLIYFSYDVKMKEKGDIPEGYSVSREKKERFSLILESASTNQTSMYLCASSLLGRQGYTEAFFGQGTRLTVV.

In nucleotides, the CDR3 is TGTGCCAGCAGTGGGCGTCTAGCCAAAAACATTCAGTACTTC. Protein sequence: CASSGRLAKNIQYF. The chain couples TRBV6-5 to TRBJ2-4; D is unresolved. Per germline, CDR1 MNHEY and CDR2 SVGAGI. V lost 5 bases to trimming and J lost 0 bases, with 8 bases between them. The CDR3 is made up of 14 amino acids.